This T cell receptor beta chain was sequenced in a study of human T cells and chemical hapten exposure. For the study at large: TCR yields per sample varied, mainly owing to small pooled library volume differences. Overall study results and limits: DPC sensitization did not alter TCRs above 1 in 1000 frequency.

Library construction involved attaching unique molecular identifiers to individual cDNA molecules, which allowed quantitative, reproducible TCR counting. Per the original data handling: Sample TCR counts, which ranged from about 20,000 to 750,000, had a median of 95,638. TCRdb used MiXCR to reprocess the reads, holding one entry per CDR3 protein. The V and J calls reflect TCRdb's pipeline rather than the authors' work. This table has more than 100,000 distinct CDR3 sequences, about 8.9% appearing once. The template was total RNA from unfractionated whole blood. As concerns this clonotype: What it binds is unknown.

The germline V gene has CDR1 DFQATT and CDR2 SNEGSKA (reference sequence). CDR3 length: 15 amino acids. V shed 0 bases, J shed 3 bases, and the junction held 4 bases outside the gene matches. The rearrangement uses TRBV20-1 and TRBJ2-7; TRBD2 matches at 11 bases. The source material was whole blood. This clonotype was sampled from a human donor in good health. Some clones in this sample may be carry-over from other donors' samples. DNA of the CDR3: TGCAGTGCTAGAGATCCTAGCGGGGGGAACTACGAGCAGTACTTC. Translating gives CSARDPSGGNYEQYF.